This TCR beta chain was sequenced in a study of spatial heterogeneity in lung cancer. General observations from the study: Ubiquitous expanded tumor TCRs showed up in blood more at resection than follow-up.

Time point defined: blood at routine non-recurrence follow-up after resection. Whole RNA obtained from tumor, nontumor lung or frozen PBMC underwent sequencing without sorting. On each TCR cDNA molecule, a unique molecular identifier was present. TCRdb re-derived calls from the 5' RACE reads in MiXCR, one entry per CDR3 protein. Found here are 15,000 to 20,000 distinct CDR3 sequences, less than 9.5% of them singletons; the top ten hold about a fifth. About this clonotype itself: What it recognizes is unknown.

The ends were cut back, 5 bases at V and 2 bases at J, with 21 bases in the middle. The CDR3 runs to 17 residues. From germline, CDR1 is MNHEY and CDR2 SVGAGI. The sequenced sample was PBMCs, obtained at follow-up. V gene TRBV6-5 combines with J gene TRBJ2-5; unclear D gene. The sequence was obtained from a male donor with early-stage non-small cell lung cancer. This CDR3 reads CASSGSSPGQRQETQYF. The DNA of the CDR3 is TGTGCCAGCAGTGGCTCAAGTCCCGGGCAGCGTCAAGAGACCCAGTACTTC.